These 23 T cell receptor beta chains were sequenced from one sample in a study of beta chain features in type 1 diabetes. Expressed TCRB transcripts were sequenced because the isolated RNA had all been reverse transcribed beforehand. Assay: immunoSEQ multiplex PCR; the TCRdb copy retains only in-frame clones and omits some. Of tens of thousands of clones in the sample, roughly two thirds are singletons; the top ten hold about 1%. These TCRs are of unknown antigen specificity. Findings and limits, study-wide: The study found moderately but significantly shorter TCRB CDR3s in all four CD4+ subsets of Type 1 diabetes patients.

Sequenced input: stem cell memory CD4+ T cells from blood. The receptors shown here come from a middle-aged woman with type 1 diabetes.

A few counts support this clone. The chain is built from TRBV27 and TRBJ1-5; the match to TRBD1 covers 8 bases. Germline CDR1 MNHEY, CDR2 SMNVEV (reference sequence). Trimming at V came to 5 bases and at J to 5 bases, leaving 5 bases not matched to a gene. The CDR3 is 14 amino acids. The CDR3 DNA is TGTGCCAGCAGTCCGGACAGGGCGTATCAGCCCCAGCATTTT. This sequence encodes CASSPDRAYQPQHF.

J is TRBJ2-5 and V is TRBV7-2; 7 bases are shared with TRBD1. In germline, CDR1 is SGHTA, CDR2 FQGNSA. The CDR3 totals 15 residues. V lost 5 bases to trimming and J lost 2 bases; unmatched junction nucleotides: 8. The DNA for the CDR3 is TGTGCCAGCAGCCAAGAAGGGGGACAGCAAGAGACCCAGTACTTC. Translated: CASSQEGGQQETQYF.

This clone has just one count. The chain uses TRBV18 and TRBJ1-4; TRBD1 aligns across 9 bases. Trimming took 8 bases from V and 6 from J; bases not matched to a gene: 4. Per the germline V gene, CDR1 is KGHSH and CDR2 is LQKENI. The CDR3 spans 13 residues. The DNA of the CDR3 is TGTGCCAGCCGGACAGGGGATTATGAAAAACTGTTTTTT. Protein sequence: CASRTGDYEKLFF.

Details on this clone: Its ends do not fully match the called genes, so a read error is possible. The CDR3 loop is CASSYSKGQGRWYF. CDR3 bases: TGTGCCAGCAGTTACTCGAAGGGACAGGGACGATGGTATTTT. The chain recombines TRBV6-6 with TRBJ1-5, with 9 nucleotides matching TRBD1. Germline CDR1 is MNHNY and CDR2 is SVGAGI (reference sequence). The CDR3 has 14 residues.

This clone was picked up one time. A read error may account for a junction end that differs from germline. V gene TRBV29-1 combines with J gene TRBJ1-6; D may be TRBD1 (6 bases). The CDR3 runs 14 residues. The germline V gene has CDR1 SQVTM and CDR2 ANQGSEA. CDR3 loop: CSVVFGRGDSPPHF. The DNA of the CDR3 is TGCAGCGTTGTTTTCGGCAGGGGTGATTCGCCCCCCCACTTT.

The V gene is TRBV9, the J gene TRBJ2-7; D gene ambiguous. From germline, CDR1 is SGDLS and CDR2 YYNGEE. Trimming left V 0 bases short and J 1 base short, with 5 bases between. The CDR3 has 13 amino acids. DNA for the CDR3: TGTGCCAGCAGCGTAGCACAGTCCTACGAGCAGTACTTC. Amino acids: CASSVAQSYEQYF.

V is TRBV11-2 and J is TRBJ2-7, with 12 positions matching TRBD2. V lost 4 bases to trimming and J lost 2 bases; unmatched junction nucleotides: 6. Germline assignment: CDR1 SGHAT and CDR2 FQNNGV. The CDR3 runs to 16 residues. Here the CDR3 reads CASSSGTSGLTYEQYF. The CDR3 DNA follows: TGTGCCAGCAGCTCTGGGACTAGCGGGTTGACCTACGAGCAGTACTTC.

With regard to this clone: The limits of the CDR3 on the DNA are not certain, so only TCRdb's listed CDR3 is given. The rearrangement links TRBV7-2 to TRBJ1-5. The CDR3 is 12 residues long, ends included. CDR1 is SGHTA, CDR2 FQGNSA, per germline. The chain's CDR3 is CASSSSREPQHF.

This chain links TRBV28 with TRBJ1-1, with D tentatively TRBD1 (6 bases). V was trimmed by 6 bases and J by 4 bases, leaving 12 bases between them. This CDR3 comprises 13 residues. The germline V gene encodes CDR1 MDHEN and CDR2 SYDVKM. The CDR3 DNA is TGTGCCAGCAGGGGGGCGGGGGGCACTGAAGCTTTCTTT. Translating gives CASRGAGGTEAFF.

The rearrangement links TRBV18 to TRBJ1-4, with D hard to call. The CDR3 runs to 17 residues. Germline CDR1 reads KGHSH; CDR2 reads LQKENI. V lost 1 base and J lost 0, with 12 bases in between. The CDR3 DNA sequence: TGTGCCAGCTCACCACAAGAAACATCTGCAACTAATGAAAAACTGTTTTTT. Its translation is CASSPQETSATNEKLFF.

This clone was recorded a few times. The V and J genes are TRBV10-2 and TRBJ2-2; 10 nucleotides line up with TRBD2. This CDR3 spans 17 amino acids. V dropped 2 bases and J dropped 0; count of bases not matched to a gene: 3. Germline V gene data show CDR1 as WSHSY and CDR2 as SAAADI. CDR3 in DNA: TGCGCCAGCAGTGAGGCCGGACTAGCGGCGAACACCGGGGAGCTGTTTTTT. Translation: CASSEAGLAANTGELFF.

This clone was picked up a small number of times. The J gene is TRBJ2-7, the V gene TRBV5-1; weak D call: TRBD2 (5 bases). Germline V CDR1 and CDR2: SGHRS, YFSETQ. The CDR3 runs to 15 residues. Trimming removed 0 bases from V and 7 bases from J, with 17 bases in between. The CDR3 DNA sequence: TGCGCCAGCAGCTTGGGGACTCTCACAGTGGGGGAGCAGTACTTC. Its protein is CASSLGTLTVGEQYF. The full variable domain, rest sourced from reference TRBV5-1 and TRBJ2-7, is KAGVTQTPRYLIKTRGQQVTLSCSPISGHRSVSWYQQTPGQGLQFLFEYFSETQRNKGNFPGRFSGRQFSNSRSEMNVSTLELGDSALYLCASSLGTLTVGEQYFGPGTRLTVT.

In this sample, this clone turned up once. The V gene is TRBV6-1, the J gene TRBJ1-5; tentatively, D is TRBD1 (6 bases). This CDR3 contains 15 residues. Per the germline V gene, CDR1 is MNHNS and CDR2 is SASEGT. V was trimmed by 6 bases and J by 2 bases, leaving 14 bases between them. CDR3 sequence reads: CASRPNRVRNQPQHF. The CDR3 nucleotides are TGTGCCAGCAGACCCAACAGGGTACGCAATCAGCCCCAGCATTTT.

This rearrangement joins TRBV27 to TRBJ2-5; weak D call: TRBD2 (6 bases). Germline V gives CDR1 MNHEY, CDR2 SMNVEV (reference sequence). There are 12 residues in the CDR3. V was clipped by 6 bases and J by 4 bases, with 9 bases between them. CDR3 DNA: TGTGCCAGCAGGCGGGGCCTAGAGACCCAGTACTTC. Its protein is CASRRGLETQYF.

The chain joins TRBV7-9 to TRBJ1-4; D is uncertain. With 1 base removed from V and 7 bases from J, the gap between germline ends came to 19 bases. Germline V gene lookup returns CDR1 SEHNR and CDR2 FQNEAQ (reference sequence). CDR3 length: 17 amino acids. CDR3 loop: CASSLGYESPIGEKLFF. CDR3 DNA sequence: TGTGCCAGCAGCTTAGGTTACGAGAGCCCTATCGGTGAAAAACTGTTTTTT.

This chain connects TRBV28 to TRBJ1-4, with D tentatively TRBD1 (5 bases). The CDR3 totals 14 residues. The ends were cut back, 4 bases at V and 4 bases at J, with 10 bases in the middle. The germline CDR1 and CDR2 sequences are MDHEN and SYDVKM. The CDR3 bases are TGTGCCAGCAGTTGGGGCGGTCGTAATGAAAAACTGTTTTTT. Amino acids: CASSWGGRNEKLFF.

Here the CDR3 reads CASSKEMTEMNTEAFF. CDR3 bases: TGTGCCAGCAGTAAGGAGATGACAGAAATGAACACTGAAGCTTTCTTT. The rearrangement links TRBV27 to TRBJ1-1; possibly TRBD1 for D (5 bases). The CDR3 loop spans 16 amino acids. The germline V gene has CDR1 MNHEY and CDR2 SMNVEV (reference sequence). V lost 5 bases and J lost 0, with 16 bases in between.

This clone was seen only once. The CDR3 reads CASSRREAFEQFF. The CDR3, as DNA: TGTGCCAGCAGTCGCCGGGAGGCCTTTGAGCAGTTCTTC. The gene calls are TRBV27 and TRBJ2-1; 7 bases line up with TRBD2. Germline trimming cut 5 bases from V and 9 bases from J; bases unmatched to any gene: 7. This CDR3 is built from 13 residues. The germline V gene encodes CDR1 MNHEY and CDR2 SMNVEV (reference sequence).

The table lists this clone with a few counts. This chain joins TRBV4-3 and TRBJ1-6; D gene unclear. CDR1 LGHNA and CDR2 YSLEER come from the germline V gene. With 0 bases removed from V and 4 bases from J, the gap between germline ends came to 7 bases. The CDR3 is 15 residues long. As DNA, the CDR3 is TGCGCCAGCAGCCAAGAATCGGGGTATAATTCACCCCTCCACTTT. Its protein is CASSQESGYNSPLHF.

This clone was recorded a few times. This chain joins TRBV5-1 and TRBJ1-2, with TRBD1 identical over 7 bases. Trimming removed 4 bases from V and 2 bases from J; junction bases left unmatched: 5. CDR3 size: 14 residues. Germline loops: CDR1 SGHRS, CDR2 YFSETQ. The CDR3 sequence: CASSTKQGNYGYTF. CDR3 coding DNA: TGCGCCAGCAGCACCAAACAGGGGAACTATGGCTACACCTTC. The complete variable domain, with remaining parts taken from reference TRBV5-1 and TRBJ1-2, reads KAGVTQTPRYLIKTRGQQVTLSCSPISGHRSVSWYQQTPGQGLQFLFEYFSETQRNKGNFPGRFSGRQFSNSRSEMNVSTLELGDSALYLCASSTKQGNYGYTFGSGTRLTVV.

This sequence joins TRBV29-1 and TRBJ1-1; TRBD1 is a possible D gene (5 bases). The CDR3 runs 13 residues. Deletions cut 3 bases from V and 5 bases from J, with 13 bases between. The germline V gene encodes CDR1 SQVTM and CDR2 ANQGSEA. The CDR3 DNA follows: TGCAGCGTTGACTCGGGGGAGTGGACTGAAGCTTTCTTT. It yields the protein CSVDSGEWTEAFF.

The chain couples TRBV6-6 to TRBJ2-5; 8 nucleotides match TRBD1. Germline CDR1 MNHNY, CDR2 SVGAGI (reference sequence). The CDR3 covers 13 residues. V trimming: 7 bases; J trimming: 10 bases; junction bases outside the gene matches: 11. The CDR3 DNA follows: TGTGCCAGCACCCGTGGGACAGGAGAAGTCCAGTACTTC. It encodes CASTRGTGEVQYF.

The chain couples TRBV10-3 to TRBJ1-2; D not resolved. The CDR3 spans 13 residues. The germline V gene has CDR1 ENHRY and CDR2 SYGVKD. The V and J ends lost 10 bases and 1 base respectively, with 13 bases between them. The CDR3, as DNA: TGTGCCACGGAGGAGAATTTTAACTATGGCTACACCTTC. Residues: CATEENFNYGYTF.